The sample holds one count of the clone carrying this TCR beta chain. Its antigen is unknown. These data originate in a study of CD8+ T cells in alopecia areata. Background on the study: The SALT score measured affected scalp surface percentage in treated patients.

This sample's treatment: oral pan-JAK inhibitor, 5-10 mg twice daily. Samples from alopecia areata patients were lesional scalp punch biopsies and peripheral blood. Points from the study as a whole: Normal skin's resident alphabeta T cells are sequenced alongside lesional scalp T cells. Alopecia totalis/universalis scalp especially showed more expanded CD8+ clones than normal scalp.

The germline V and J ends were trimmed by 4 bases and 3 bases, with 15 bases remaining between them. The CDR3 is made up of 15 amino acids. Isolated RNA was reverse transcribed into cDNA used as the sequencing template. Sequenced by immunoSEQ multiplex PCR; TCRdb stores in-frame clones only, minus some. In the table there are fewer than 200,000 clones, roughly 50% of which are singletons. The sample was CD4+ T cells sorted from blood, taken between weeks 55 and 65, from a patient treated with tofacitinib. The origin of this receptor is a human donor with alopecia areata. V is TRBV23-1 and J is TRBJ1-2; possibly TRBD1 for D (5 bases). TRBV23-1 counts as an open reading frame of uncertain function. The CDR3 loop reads CASSLREGFDYGYTF. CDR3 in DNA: TGCGCCAGCAGTCTACGGGAGGGGTTCGACTATGGCTACACCTTC.